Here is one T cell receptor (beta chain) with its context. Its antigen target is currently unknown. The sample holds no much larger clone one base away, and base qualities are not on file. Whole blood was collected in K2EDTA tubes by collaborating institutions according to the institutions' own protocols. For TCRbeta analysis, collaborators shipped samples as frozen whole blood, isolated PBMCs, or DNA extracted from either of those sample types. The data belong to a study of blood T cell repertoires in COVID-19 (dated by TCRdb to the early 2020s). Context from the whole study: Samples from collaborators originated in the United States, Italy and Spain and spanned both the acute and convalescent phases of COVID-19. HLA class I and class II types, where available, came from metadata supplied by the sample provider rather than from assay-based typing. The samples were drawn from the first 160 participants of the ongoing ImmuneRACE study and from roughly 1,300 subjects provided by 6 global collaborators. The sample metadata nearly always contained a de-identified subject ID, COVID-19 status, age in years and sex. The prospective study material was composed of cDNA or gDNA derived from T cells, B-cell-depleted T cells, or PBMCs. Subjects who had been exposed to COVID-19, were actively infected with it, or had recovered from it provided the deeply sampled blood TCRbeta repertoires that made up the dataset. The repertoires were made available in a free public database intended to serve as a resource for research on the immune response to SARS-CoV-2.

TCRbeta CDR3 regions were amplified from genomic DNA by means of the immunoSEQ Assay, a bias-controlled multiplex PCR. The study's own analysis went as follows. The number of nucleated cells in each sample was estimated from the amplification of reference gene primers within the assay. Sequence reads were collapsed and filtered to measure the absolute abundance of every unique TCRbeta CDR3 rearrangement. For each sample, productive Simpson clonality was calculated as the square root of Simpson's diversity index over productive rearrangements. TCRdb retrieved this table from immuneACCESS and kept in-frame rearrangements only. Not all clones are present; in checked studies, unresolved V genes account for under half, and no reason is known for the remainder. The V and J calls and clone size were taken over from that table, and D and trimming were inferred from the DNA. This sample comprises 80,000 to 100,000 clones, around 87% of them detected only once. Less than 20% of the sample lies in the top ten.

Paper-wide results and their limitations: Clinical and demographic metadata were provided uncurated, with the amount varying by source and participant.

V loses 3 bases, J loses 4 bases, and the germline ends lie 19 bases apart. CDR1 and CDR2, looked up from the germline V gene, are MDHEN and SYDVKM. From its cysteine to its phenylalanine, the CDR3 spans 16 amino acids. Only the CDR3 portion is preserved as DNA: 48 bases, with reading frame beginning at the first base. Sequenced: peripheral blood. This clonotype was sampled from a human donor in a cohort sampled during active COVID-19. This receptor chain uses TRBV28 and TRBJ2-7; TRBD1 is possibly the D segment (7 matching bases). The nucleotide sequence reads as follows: TGTGCCAGCAGTTTGGGGGGAAGGGGGCGGATATACGAGCAGTACTTC. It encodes CASSLGGRGRIYEQYF.